One sample yielded the 25 T cell receptor beta chains listed below, sequenced in a study of technical replicates of blood from a few donors. Only in-frame clones appear in the TCRdb table, and some are missing; sequencing was by immunoSEQ multiplex PCR. Of roughly 70,000 clones in the sample, approximately 93% were seen once. The source material was PBMCs. The origin of the receptors is a human donor in good health. Some clones in this sample may be carry-over from other donors' samples.

J is TRBJ2-5 and V is TRBV19; 8 positions agree with TRBD2. Germline V gene lookup returns CDR1 LNHDA and CDR2 SQIVND (reference sequence). The ends lost 4 bases at V and 4 bases at J; junction bases unmatched: 8. The CDR3 loop spans 15 amino acids. CDR3 DNA sequence: TGTGCCAGTAGTAGGTTGAGCGGGAGTGGAGAGACCCAGTACTTC. Translating gives CASSRLSGSGETQYF.

This chain links TRBV29-1 with TRBJ2-3; 9 nucleotides agree with TRBD1. CDR3 length: 15 amino acids. The V gene end was trimmed by 2 bases and the J gene end by 6 bases; junction bases not matched to a gene: 9. Germline lookup yields CDR1 SQVTM and CDR2 ANQGSEA. CDR3: CSVEKWDRVEDTQYF. The DNA of the CDR3 is TGCAGCGTTGAAAAGTGGGACAGGGTTGAGGATACGCAGTATTTT.

The chain combines TRBV5-6 with TRBJ1-2; TRBD1 might be the D (5 bases). The length of the CDR3 is 18 residues. CDR1 and CDR2 from the germline V gene are SGHDT and YYEEEE. V was clipped by 2 bases and J by 5 bases, with 25 bases between them. CDR3 bases: TGTGCCAGCAGCTTCGGGAGGGACGGAGGTAAAGGGCGTTATGGCTACACCTTC. The encoded protein is CASSFGRDGGKGRYGYTF. The full variable domain, in which reference TRBV5-6 and TRBJ1-2 provide the parts outside the CDR3, is DAGVTQSPTHLIKTRGQQVTLRCSPKSGHDTVSWYQQALGQGPQFIFQYYEEEERQRGNFPDRFSGHQFPNYSSELNVNALLLGDSALYLCASSFGRDGGKGRYGYTFGSGTRLTVV.

The genes are TRBV1 and TRBJ2-5; the D call TRBD2 from the table was never checked on the DNA. TRBV1 is given as a pseudogene. CDR3 size: 14 residues. For the CDR3, the DNA is TGCACCAGCAGCCAAGATCGGACCACGAGGGACCAGTACTTC. Translation gives CTSSQDRTTRDQYF.

This clone appeared a single time. The chain is built from TRBV11-3 and TRBJ2-7; D not resolved. CDR1 and CDR2 (germline): SGHNT, YENEEA. Trimming removed 7 bases at V and 1 base at J, with 11 bases between. This CDR3 is 13 amino acids long. CDR3 coding DNA: TGTGCCAGCACCACCCGGGTTTCCTACGAGCAGTACTTC. Protein sequence: CASTTRVSYEQYF. The variable domain in full, with the rest retrieved from reference TRBV11-3 and TRBJ2-7, is EAGVVQSPRYKIIEKKQPVAFWCNPISGHNTLYWYLQNLGQGPELLIRYENEEAVDDSQLPKDRFSAERLKGVDSTLKIQPAELGDSAVYLCASTTRVSYEQYFGPGTRLTVT.

This chain links TRBV19 with TRBJ2-1; D perhaps matches TRBD2 (5 bases). Germline V gives CDR1 LNHDA, CDR2 SQIVND (reference sequence). The CDR3 contains 13 residues. V was cut by 3 bases and J by 5 bases, with 8 bases left in between. The DNA of the CDR3 is TGTGCCAGTAGTATGAGGGCGCACAATGAGCAGTTCTTC. This encodes CASSMRAHNEQFF.

The chain is built from TRBV12-2 and TRBJ2-7; TRBD1 was called by the table and not checked on the DNA. TRBV12-2 is a known pseudogene. This CDR3 has 16 amino acids. The CDR3 region has the DNA TGTGCAAGTCGCTTATTACCCGGGACAGGGGGGAGCGAGCAGTACTTC. Protein product: CASRLLPGTGGSEQYF.

This sequence joins TRBV5-4 and TRBJ2-1; D not certain. CDR3 size: 13 residues. Germline-derived CDR1 and CDR2 are SGHNT and YYREEE (reference sequence). The V end lost 1 base, the J end lost 3 bases, and 5 bases lay between the germline ends. The CDR3 region is CASSLTVYNEQFF. Here the CDR3 DNA reads TGTGCCAGCAGCTTGACAGTCTACAATGAGCAGTTCTTC.

As DNA, the CDR3 is TGTGCCTGGAGTGTAACAGGTGGCAATTCACCCCTCCACTTT. The encoded protein is CAWSVTGGNSPLHF. V and J are TRBV30 and TRBJ1-6, with D perhaps TRBD1 (5 bases). V shed 0 bases and J shed 7 bases, with 10 bases lying between them. The CDR3 is 14 amino acids. Looked up from germline, CDR1 is GTSNPN and CDR2 is SVGIG (reference sequence). The variable domain in full, completed from reference TRBV30 and TRBJ1-6, reads SQTIHQWPATLVQPVGSPLSLECTVEGTSNPNLYWYRQAAGRGLQLLFYSVGIGQISSEVPQNLSASRPQDRQFILSSKKLLLSDSGFYLCAWSVTGGNSPLHFGNGTRLTVT.

The chain combines TRBV27 with TRBJ1-6; possibly TRBD1 for D (6 bases). V was clipped by 7 bases and J by 7 bases, with 17 bases between them. Germline assignment: CDR1 MNHEY and CDR2 SMNVEV (reference sequence). This CDR3 region has 15 residues. The CDR3 region is CASTSVYRDNSPLHF. CDR3 sequence (DNA): TGTGCCAGCACGTCGGTATACAGGGACAATTCACCCCTCCACTTT.

The chain carries TRBV5-1 and TRBJ2-3, with no clear D. V dropped 0 bases and J dropped 0 bases, with 5 bases sitting between them. The CDR3 contains 14 residues. The germline V gene encodes CDR1 SGHRS and CDR2 YFSETQ. CDR3 sequence reads: CASSLEPSTDTQYF. The CDR3 DNA reads TGCGCCAGCAGCTTGGAGCCAAGCACAGATACGCAGTATTTT.

V is TRBV2 and J is TRBJ2-3; D gene ambiguous. V lost 3 bases to trimming and J lost 6 bases, with 10 bases between them. This CDR3 spans 13 amino acids. Germline V gene lookup returns CDR1 SNHLY and CDR2 FYNNEI. This CDR3 reads CASSELESDTQYF. The CDR3, as DNA: TGTGCCAGCAGTGAGCTAGAGTCCGATACGCAGTATTTT.

V usage is TRBV18 and J usage is TRBJ2-7; TRBD1 aligns across 10 bases. CDR1 and CDR2 from the germline V gene are KGHSH and LQKENI. With V trimmed by 6 bases and J by 1 base, 6 bases remained unmatched. The CDR3 consists of 15 residues. The CDR3 nucleotides are TGTGCCAGCTCCCAAACGGACAGGGGGTCCTACGAGCAGTACTTC. Protein sequence: CASSQTDRGSYEQYF. The variable domain in full, completed from reference TRBV18 and TRBJ2-7, reads NAGVMQNPRHLVRRRGQEARLRCSPMKGHSHVYWYRQLPEEGLKFMVYLQKENIIDESGMPKERFSAEFPKEGPSILRIQQVVRGDSAAYFCASSQTDRGSYEQYFGPGTRLTVT.

CDR3 coding DNA: TGTGCCAGCAGTGCGAGCGGGAGGGGGAACAATGAGCAGTTCTTC. It yields the protein CASSASGRGNNEQFF. The chain recombines TRBV2 with TRBJ2-1; 10 bases are a match to TRBD2. Germline CDR1 is SNHLY and CDR2 is FYNNEI. Trimming removed 4 bases from V and 5 bases from J; junction bases left unmatched: 5. The CDR3 has 15 amino acids.

The rearrangement links TRBV9 to TRBJ1-5; tentative D call: TRBD1 (6 bases). This CDR3 region has 14 residues. CDR1 is SGDLS, CDR2 YYNGEE, per germline. Between the trimmed V and J ends, which lost 1 base and 7 bases, there was a span of 12 bases. CDR3 in DNA: TGTGCCAGCAGCGTAACAGGGAAAGGCCAGCCCCAGCATTTT. The encoded protein is CASSVTGKGQPQHF.

V and J are TRBV5-6 and TRBJ1-5; D uncertain. Germline V gene sequence: CDR1 SGHDT, CDR2 YYEEEE. This CDR3 is 14 amino acids long. Deletions cut 1 base from V and 7 bases from J, with 12 bases between. CDR3 residues: CASSLRFTTQPQHF. The CDR3 nucleotides read TGTGCCAGCAGCTTGCGGTTTACCACGCAGCCCCAGCATTTT. Combining the CDR3 with reference TRBV5-6 and TRBJ1-5 gives the whole variable domain DAGVTQSPTHLIKTRGQQVTLRCSPKSGHDTVSWYQQALGQGPQFIFQYYEEEERQRGNFPDRFSGHQFPNYSSELNVNALLLGDSALYLCASSLRFTTQPQHFGDGTRLSIL.

This chain connects TRBV6-4 to TRBJ2-6; 9 bases are a match to TRBD1. Per the germline V gene, CDR1 is MRHNA and CDR2 is SNTAGT. With V trimmed by 6 bases and J by 1 base, 4 bases remained unmatched. The CDR3 covers 16 residues. Here the CDR3 reads CASSAGTGSGANVLTF. In nucleotides, the CDR3 is TGTGCCAGCAGCGCCGGGACAGGGTCTGGGGCCAACGTCCTGACTTTC.

The chain links TRBV28 to TRBJ1-5; D unresolved. Germline assignment: CDR1 MDHEN and CDR2 SYDVKM. V was clipped by 5 bases and J by 10 bases, with 12 bases between them. The CDR3 loop spans 12 amino acids. CDR3 sequence reads: CASSQTPGPQHF. CDR3 nucleotide sequence: TGTGCCAGCAGTCAAACACCAGGCCCCCAGCATTTT.

This chain joins TRBV7-9 and TRBJ2-1; D remains unclear. Trimming took off 5 bases at V and 9 bases at J, with 20 bases between the two ends. The germline V gene encodes CDR1 SEHNR and CDR2 FQNEAQ (reference sequence). The CDR3 has 15 residues. CDR3: CASSPDDTLRREQFF. Here the CDR3 DNA reads TGTGCCAGCAGCCCTGATGATACACTGAGGCGTGAGCAGTTCTTC.

The chain couples TRBV30 to TRBJ2-5; 8 bases agree with TRBD2. The junction had 18 bases not matched to a gene; V was cut back by 2 bases and J by 7 bases. The CDR3 is 17 amino acids. Looked up from germline, CDR1 is GTSNPN and CDR2 is SVGIG (reference sequence). CDR3 in amino acids: CAWSIQSRGAIGSTQYF. CDR3 sequence (DNA): TGTGCCTGGAGTATCCAGTCGCGGGGGGCGATCGGTTCGACCCAGTACTTC.

The rearrangement joins TRBV7-9 to TRBJ2-5; perhaps TRBD2 as D (5 bases). Germline loops: CDR1 SEHNR, CDR2 FQNEAQ (reference sequence). The CDR3 runs to 13 residues. Trimming shortened V by 7 bases and J by 3 bases, and 12 bases separated the two germline ends. In nucleotides, the CDR3 is TGTGCCAGCAACAGCGGAGTAGAAGAGACCCAGTACTTC. It specifies CASNSGVEETQYF. The complete variable domain, with remaining parts taken from reference TRBV7-9 and TRBJ2-5, reads DTGVSQNPRHKITKRGQNVTFRCDPISEHNRLYWYRQTLGQGPEFLTYFQNEAQLEKSRLLSDRFSAERPKGSFSTLEIQRTEQGDSAMYLCASNSGVEETQYFGPGTRLLVL.

A few counts support this clone. V gene TRBV5-8 combines with J gene TRBJ2-7, with 8 positions matching TRBD1. This CDR3 is 15 amino acids long. The V gene's germline CDR1 is SGHTS and CDR2 YDEGEE. V lost 0 bases, J lost 2 bases, and 4 bases stayed unmatched. DNA of the CDR3: TGTGCCAGCAGCTTGGCCTACAGGGGGACCTACGAGCAGTACTTC. It yields the protein CASSLAYRGTYEQYF.

The V call is TRBV27, the J call TRBJ2-1; tentative D call: TRBD2 (6 bases). Germline V gives CDR1 MNHEY, CDR2 SMNVEV (reference sequence). V lost 2 bases and J lost 9, with 17 bases in between. The CDR3 runs to 15 residues. The CDR3: CASSLGQVEAGEQFF. For the CDR3, the DNA is TGTGCCAGCAGTTTAGGTCAGGTGGAAGCGGGTGAGCAGTTCTTC.

The genes are TRBV6-5 and TRBJ2-7, with 11 positions matching TRBD2. After removal of 0 bases from V and 6 bases from J, the junction contained 7 bases not matched to a gene. Per the germline V gene, CDR1 is MNHEY and CDR2 is SVGAGI. The CDR3 sequence is 16 residues long. DNA of the CDR3: TGTGCCAGCAGTTACTCTGCTAGCGGGGGGCGGTCCGAGCAGTACTTC. Its protein is CASSYSASGGRSEQYF.

CDR3 in DNA: TGTGCCACCTCGCCTAGCGGGGGACCTCAAGAGACCCAGTACTTC. It translates to CATSPSGGPQETQYF. The V and J genes are TRBV27 and TRBJ2-5; 10 bases map to TRBD2. J gave up 2 bases and V 10 bases, and 10 bases lay outside the gene matches. This CDR3 region has 15 residues. CDR1 and CDR2 (germline): MNHEY, SMNVEV (reference sequence).